The 25 T cell receptor beta chains presented below share a single source sample, sequenced in a study of blood T cell repertoires in COVID-19. Measured with immunoSEQ multiplex PCR; TCRdb has only the in-frame clones, and not every one. The repertoire has about 200,000 clones, about 93% of them found once; the top ten carry 0.65% to 0.85%. Input material: peripheral blood. The receptor set was obtained from a man in his fifties or sixties with COVID-19, enrolled during active disease.

The chain couples TRBV2 to TRBJ1-5, with unresolved D. With 3 bases removed from V and 0 bases from J, the gap between germline ends came to 9 bases. The germline CDR1 and CDR2 sequences are SNHLY and FYNNEI. The length of the CDR3 is 15 residues. The CDR3 region has the DNA TGTGCCAGCAGTGAGTCCGGGGTTAGCAATCAGCCCCAGCATTTT. Protein product: CASSESGVSNQPQHF.

V and J are TRBV27 and TRBJ2-1; weak D call: TRBD2 (5 bases). The CDR3 extends over 16 amino acids. CDR1 MNHEY and CDR2 SMNVEV come from the germline V gene (reference sequence). Trimming removed 3 bases from V and 0 bases from J, with 12 bases in between. CDR3 residues: CASSFSGSPSYNEQFF. The CDR3 nucleotides read TGTGCCAGCAGTTTCAGCGGTTCCCCCTCCTACAATGAGCAGTTCTTC.

J is TRBJ2-1 and V is TRBV18; D is uncertain. CDR1 is KGHSH and CDR2 is LQKENI in the germline V gene. The CDR3 is 13 amino acids. Trimming pared 2 bases from V and 3 bases from J, leaving 5 bases between. The CDR3 spells CASSPTSYNEQFF. The CDR3 DNA follows: TGTGCCAGCTCACCAACCAGCTACAATGAGCAGTTCTTC.

V usage is TRBV15 and J usage is TRBJ2-2, with TRBD2 matching 9 bases. V was pared by 1 base and J by 6 bases, with 12 bases of the junction left unmatched. The CDR3 loop spans 18 amino acids. Germline V lookup: CDR1 LNHNV, CDR2 YYDKDF (reference sequence). The CDR3 is CATSRAPKVRGGPGELFF. CDR3 DNA: TGTGCCACCAGCAGAGCCCCAAAGGTGCGGGGGGGCCCCGGGGAGCTGTTTTTT.

This clone was counted once. V is TRBV28 and J is TRBJ1-2; 11 nucleotides match TRBD1. CDR1 and CDR2 (germline): MDHEN, SYDVKM. The CDR3 length is 15 residues. Germline trimming cut 3 bases from V and 4 bases from J; bases unmatched to any gene: 4. CDR3 region: CASSLRTGGSYGYTF. Written as DNA, the CDR3 is TGTGCCAGCAGTTTGAGGACAGGGGGCAGCTATGGCTACACCTTC.

This CDR3 reads CASSDAGGIYEQYF. The CDR3 coding sequence is TGTGCCAGCAGTGATGCGGGGGGGATCTACGAGCAGTACTTC. The rearrangement links TRBV2 to TRBJ2-7; 9 positions agree with TRBD2. V gave up 3 bases and J gave up 3 bases; unmatched junction bases: 3. CDR3 length: 14 residues. The germline V gene has CDR1 SNHLY and CDR2 FYNNEI.

This chain connects TRBV27 to TRBJ1-6; a weak D match, TRBD1 (6 bases). Germline V CDR1 and CDR2: MNHEY, SMNVEV (reference sequence). This CDR3 region has 14 residues. The V and J ends lost 2 bases and 9 bases respectively, with 11 bases between them. The CDR3 DNA follows: TGTGCCAGCAGTTTACAGGGGTTAGGTTCACCCCTCCACTTT. It encodes CASSLQGLGSPLHF.

The chain has TRBV25-1 and TRBJ1-2; D perhaps matches TRBD1 (5 bases). This CDR3 spans 14 amino acids. CDR1 and CDR2 (germline): MGHDK, SYGVNS. Trimming removed 4 bases at V and 6 bases at J, with 15 bases between. As DNA, the CDR3 is TGTGCCAGCAGTGCGCGGGGGGAGGTTAATGGCTACACCTTC. It specifies CASSARGEVNGYTF.

This chain joins TRBV11-2 and TRBJ2-7, with D hard to call. The CDR3 runs to 13 residues. CDR1 and CDR2 (germline): SGHAT, FQNNGV. V lost 5 bases to trimming and J lost 3 bases, with 11 bases between them. CDR3 region: CASSPRLNYEQYF. CDR3 nucleotides: TGTGCCAGCAGCCCGCGACTGAACTACGAGCAGTACTTC.

The CDR3 loop is CASSEQGAYEQYF. CDR3 bases: TGTGCCAGCAGTGAACAGGGGGCTTACGAGCAGTACTTC. This chain links TRBV2 with TRBJ2-7; 8 positions match TRBD1. Germline lookup yields CDR1 SNHLY and CDR2 FYNNEI. Trimming at V came to 2 bases and at J to 4 bases, leaving 1 base not matched to a gene. The CDR3 contains 13 residues.

This chain uses TRBV19 with TRBJ2-7; tentatively, D is TRBD2 (5 bases). From germline, CDR1 is LNHDA and CDR2 SQIVND (reference sequence). Trimming removed 5 bases at V and 3 bases at J, with 23 bases between. The CDR3 runs to 17 residues. CDR3 in DNA: TGTGCCAGTAGTCTACTCTTCGGGGTCGGGATGATCTACGAGCAGTACTTC. Translating gives CASSLLFGVGMIYEQYF.

The chain recombines TRBV7-8 with TRBJ1-1, with 7 bases that match TRBD1. The germline CDR1 and CDR2 sequences are SGHVS and FQNEAQ. The length of the CDR3 is 13 residues. V dropped 5 bases and J dropped 4; count of bases not matched to a gene: 4. The CDR3, as DNA: TGTGCCAGCAGCCGAGGGACAGTCACTGAAGCTTTCTTT. Its protein is CASSRGTVTEAFF.

The chain carries TRBV19 and TRBJ2-2; 10 bases line up with TRBD1. The CDR3 length is 16 residues. J gave up 7 bases and V 8 bases, and 13 bases lay outside the gene matches. Germline V CDR1 and CDR2: LNHDA, SQIVND (reference sequence). The CDR3 nucleotides read TGTGCCAGTCGTCCAATCGGACAGGGGGTAAACGGGGAGCTGTTTTTT. Translated, it gives CASRPIGQGVNGELFF.

This clone occurred once. The rearrangement uses TRBV30 and TRBJ1-2, with 8 nucleotides matching TRBD1. In germline, CDR1 is GTSNPN, CDR2 SVGIG (reference sequence). The CDR3 extends over 14 amino acids. Trimming at V came to 3 bases and at J to 8 bases, leaving 11 bases not matched to a gene. The CDR3 bases are TGTGCCTGGAGGGACGAGCAGGGGGCGTGGGGCTACACCTTC. It translates to CAWRDEQGAWGYTF.

The CDR3 DNA reads as TGTGCCAGCAGCTCCGAATTCTTAGCGACGGACGATGAGCAGTTCTTC. Translating it yields CASSSEFLATDDEQFF. The chain carries TRBV5-4 and TRBJ2-1; possible D gene TRBD2, 5 bases. Looked up from germline, CDR1 is SGHNT and CDR2 is YYREEE (reference sequence). V gave up 3 bases and J gave up 8 bases, with 21 bases separating them. The CDR3 consists of 16 residues.

The rearrangement links TRBV19 to TRBJ2-3; tentatively, D is TRBD2 (5 bases). CDR3 size: 15 residues. The germline V gene encodes CDR1 LNHDA and CDR2 SQIVND (reference sequence). V was clipped by 2 bases and J by 0 bases, with 9 bases between them. CDR3 in DNA: TGTGCCAGTAGTATACGCGGGTTAAGCACAGATACGCAGTATTTT. Its protein is CASSIRGLSTDTQYF. Supplemented by reference TRBV19 and TRBJ2-3, the full variable domain reads DGGITQSPKYLFRKEGQNVTLSCEQNLNHDAMYWYRQDPGQGLRLIYYSQIVNDFQKGDIAEGYSVSREKKESFPLTVTSAQKNPTAFYLCASSIRGLSTDTQYFGPGTRLTVL.

The CDR3 loop reads CASSPPDRTEAFF. Here the CDR3 DNA reads TGTGCCAGTAGTCCCCCGGACAGGACTGAAGCTTTCTTT. The gene calls are TRBV19 and TRBJ1-1; TRBD1 agrees at 7 bases. V trimming: 5 bases; J trimming: 5 bases; junction bases outside the gene matches: 5. The CDR3 runs to 13 residues. CDR1 LNHDA and CDR2 SQIVND come from the germline V gene (reference sequence).

The chain links TRBV3-1 (or the pseudogene TRBV3-2) to TRBJ1-5, with 12 bases fitting TRBD1. The germline CDR1 and CDR2 sequences are LGHDT and YNNKEL (reference sequence). V lost 5 bases and J lost 6; bases outside the gene matches: 5. This CDR3 is built from 15 residues. The DNA of the CDR3 is TGTGCCAGCAGCAGGGGGACAGGGGGCGTTCAGCCCCAGCATTTT. Its protein is CASSRGTGGVQPQHF.

This rearrangement joins TRBV4-1 to TRBJ2-2; D is perhaps TRBD2 (6 bases). Trimming stripped 2 bases from V and 0 bases from J, with 10 bases between. The CDR3 is made up of 16 amino acids. The germline V gene encodes CDR1 MGHRA and CDR2 YSYEKL. The CDR3 spells CASSQPGLANTGELFF. Here the CDR3 DNA reads TGCGCCAGCAGCCAACCGGGACTTGCGAACACCGGGGAGCTGTTTTTT.

CDR3 coding DNA: TGTGCCAGCAGTCCTCGCCCAGCGCTGGGAGATACGCAGTATTTT. This gives the protein CASSPRPALGDTQYF. The J gene is TRBJ2-3, the V gene TRBV28; D uncertain. CDR3 length equals 15 residues. V was shortened by 5 bases and J by 5 bases, with 17 bases between the two germline ends. The germline V gene has CDR1 MDHEN and CDR2 SYDVKM.

The chain joins TRBV2 to TRBJ1-1; perhaps TRBD1 as D (5 bases). The CDR3 runs to 13 residues. The germline V gene has CDR1 SNHLY and CDR2 FYNNEI. V was trimmed by 4 bases and J by 1 base, leaving 7 bases between them. The CDR3: CASSVGGNTEAFF. DNA for the CDR3: TGTGCCAGCAGTGTGGGGGGGAACACTGAAGCTTTCTTT.

The sample holds one count of this clone. CDR3 nucleotide sequence: TGTGCCAGCAGCCCCACTCATCAGGTGGCTCGCGAGCAGTACTTC. Translated, it gives CASSPTHQVAREQYF. The V and J genes are TRBV9 and TRBJ2-7; D gene unclear. The germline gives CDR1 SGDLS, CDR2 YYNGEE. V was cut by 4 bases and J by 6 bases, with 20 bases left in between. The CDR3 is 15 residues long.

Concerning this clone itself: Other nucleotide sequences from this sample produce the same CDR3. The J gene is TRBJ1-5, the V gene TRBV30, with D uncertain. The length of the CDR3 is 13 residues. V was trimmed by 1 base and J by 3 bases, leaving 7 bases between them. Looked up from germline, CDR1 is GTSNPN and CDR2 is SVGIG (reference sequence). The CDR3 bases are TGTGCCTGGAGTGGAGGCCTCAATCAGCCCCAGCATTTT. This codes for CAWSGGLNQPQHF.

This sequence joins TRBV6-5 and TRBJ1-2; D remains ambiguous. Germline values: CDR1 MNHEY, CDR2 SVGAGI. V lost 6 bases, J lost 6 bases, and 17 bases lay in between. This CDR3 comprises 14 residues. For the CDR3, the DNA is TGTGCCAGCAGGGACGCGACCTTCGGGGATGGCTACACCTTC. It codes for CASRDATFGDGYTF.

This clone was counted a few times. This rearrangement joins TRBV24-1 to TRBJ2-1; weak D call: TRBD2 (5 bases). CDR1 is KGHDR, CDR2 SFDVKD, per germline. V was trimmed by 7 bases and J by 3 bases, leaving 12 bases between them. The CDR3 spans 14 residues. CDR3 bases: TGTGCCACCAGGGGAGACACTTACTACAATGAGCAGTTCTTC. This sequence encodes CATRGDTYYNEQFF.